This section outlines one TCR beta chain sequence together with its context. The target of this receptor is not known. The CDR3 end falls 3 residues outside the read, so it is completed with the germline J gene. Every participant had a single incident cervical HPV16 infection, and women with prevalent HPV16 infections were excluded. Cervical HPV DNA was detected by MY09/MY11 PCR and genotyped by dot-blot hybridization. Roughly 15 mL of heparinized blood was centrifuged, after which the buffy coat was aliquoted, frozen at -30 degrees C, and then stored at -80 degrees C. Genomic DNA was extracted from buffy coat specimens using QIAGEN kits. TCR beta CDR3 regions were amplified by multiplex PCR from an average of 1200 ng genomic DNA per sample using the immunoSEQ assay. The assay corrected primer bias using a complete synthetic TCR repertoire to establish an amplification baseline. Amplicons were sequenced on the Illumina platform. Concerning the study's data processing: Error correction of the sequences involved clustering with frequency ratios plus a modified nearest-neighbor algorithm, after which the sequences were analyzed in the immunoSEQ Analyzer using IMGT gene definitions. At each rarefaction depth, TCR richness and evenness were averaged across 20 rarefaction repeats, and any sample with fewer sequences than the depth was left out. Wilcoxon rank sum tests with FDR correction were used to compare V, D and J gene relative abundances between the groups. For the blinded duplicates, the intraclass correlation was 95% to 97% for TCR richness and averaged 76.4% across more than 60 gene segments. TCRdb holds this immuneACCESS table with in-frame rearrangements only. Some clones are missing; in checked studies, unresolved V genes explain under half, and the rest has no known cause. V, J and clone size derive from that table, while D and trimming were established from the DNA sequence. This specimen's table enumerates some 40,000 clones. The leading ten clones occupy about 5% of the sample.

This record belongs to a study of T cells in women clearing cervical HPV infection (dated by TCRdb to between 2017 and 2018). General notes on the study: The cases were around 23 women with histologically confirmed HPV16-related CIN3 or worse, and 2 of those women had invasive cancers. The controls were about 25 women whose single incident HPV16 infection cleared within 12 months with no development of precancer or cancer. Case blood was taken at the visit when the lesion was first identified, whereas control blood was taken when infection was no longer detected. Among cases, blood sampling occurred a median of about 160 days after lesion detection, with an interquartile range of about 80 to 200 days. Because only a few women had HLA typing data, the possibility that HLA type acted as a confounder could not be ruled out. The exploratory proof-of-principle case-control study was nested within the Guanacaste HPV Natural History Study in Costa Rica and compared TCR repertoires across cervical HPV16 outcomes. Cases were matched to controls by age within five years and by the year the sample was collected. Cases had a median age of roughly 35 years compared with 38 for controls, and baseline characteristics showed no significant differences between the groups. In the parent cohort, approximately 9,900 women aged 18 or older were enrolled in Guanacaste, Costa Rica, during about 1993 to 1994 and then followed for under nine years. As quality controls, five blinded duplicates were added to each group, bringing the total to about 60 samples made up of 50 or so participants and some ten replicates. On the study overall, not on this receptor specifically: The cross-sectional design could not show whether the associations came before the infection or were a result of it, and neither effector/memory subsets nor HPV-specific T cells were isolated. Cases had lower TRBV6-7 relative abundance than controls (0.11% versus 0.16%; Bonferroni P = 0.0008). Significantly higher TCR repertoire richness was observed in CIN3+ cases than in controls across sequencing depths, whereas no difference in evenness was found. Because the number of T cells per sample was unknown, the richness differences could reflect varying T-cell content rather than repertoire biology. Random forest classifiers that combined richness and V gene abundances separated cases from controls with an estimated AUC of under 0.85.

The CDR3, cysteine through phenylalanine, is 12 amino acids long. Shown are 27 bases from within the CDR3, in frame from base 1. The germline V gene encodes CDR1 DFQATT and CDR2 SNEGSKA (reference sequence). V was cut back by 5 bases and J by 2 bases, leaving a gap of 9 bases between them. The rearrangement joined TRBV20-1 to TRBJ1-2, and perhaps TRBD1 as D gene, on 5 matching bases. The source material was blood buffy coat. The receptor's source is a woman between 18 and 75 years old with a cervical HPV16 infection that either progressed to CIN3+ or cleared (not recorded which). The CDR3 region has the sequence CSAQDINYGYTF. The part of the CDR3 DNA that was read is TGCAGTGCTCAGGACATAAACTATGGC.